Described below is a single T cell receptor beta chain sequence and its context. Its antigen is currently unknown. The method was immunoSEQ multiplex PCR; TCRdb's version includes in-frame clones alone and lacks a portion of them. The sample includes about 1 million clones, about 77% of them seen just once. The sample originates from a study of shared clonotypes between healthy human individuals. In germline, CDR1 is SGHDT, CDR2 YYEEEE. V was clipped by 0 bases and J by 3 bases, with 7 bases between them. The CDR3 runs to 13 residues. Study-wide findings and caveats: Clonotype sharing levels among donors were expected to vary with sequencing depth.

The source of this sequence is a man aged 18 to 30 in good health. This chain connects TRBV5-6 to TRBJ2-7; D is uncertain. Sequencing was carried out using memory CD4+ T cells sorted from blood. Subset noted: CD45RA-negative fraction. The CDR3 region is CASSLGQYYEQYF. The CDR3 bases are TGTGCCAGCAGCTTGGGGCAGTACTACGAGCAGTACTTC.